These T cell receptor beta chains were read from a single sample in a study of shared clonotypes between healthy human individuals. The protocol was immunoSEQ multiplex PCR, while the TCRdb copy is restricted to in-frame clones and leaves out a portion. The sample has around 2.3 million clones, more than 90% seen once. Sequencing was done on a sample of naive CD4+ T cells sorted from blood. These receptors were taken from a man between 18 and 29 years old in good health. CDR3s include the opening cysteine and the closing phenylalanine or tryptophan. A D gene is named only where the DNA matches it firmly. Clone size is stated in some rows and not others, as once, few, many or a class when expanded.

TRBJ2-3,TRBV7-2,-,-,CASSTSGGTDTQYF,TGTGCCAGCAGCACATCAGGGGGCACAGATACGCAGTATTTT
TRBJ2-7,TRBV28,-,-,CASSLIGFYYEQYF,TGTGCCAGCAGTCTTATTGGCTTTTACTACGAGCAGTACTTC
TRBJ1-2,TRBV7-9,-,-,CASSLRTYGYTF,TGTGCCAGCAGCCTGCGGACGTATGGCTACACCTTC
TRBJ2-7,TRBV7-2,-,-,CASSSLRYEQYF,TGTGCCAGCAGCTCGCTCAGGTACGAGCAGTACTTC
TRBJ2-1,TRBV11-2,-,TRBD1,CASSLVGTGLYNEQFF,TGTGCCAGCAGCTTAGTAGGGACAGGGCTCTACAATGAGCAGTTCTTC
TRBJ2-1,TRBV10-2,-,TRBD2,CASRGQREGNEQFF,TGCGCCAGCAGAGGTCAGCGGGAGGGGAATGAGCAGTTCTTC
TRBJ2-3,TRBV10-3,-,TRBD1,CAIRTTGGASDTQYF,TGTGCCATCAGAACCACAGGGGGCGCCTCAGATACGCAGTATTTT
TRBJ2-7,TRBV14,-,-,CASSRSGHSYEQYF,TGTGCCAGCAGCCGATCAGGCCACTCCTACGAGCAGTACTTC
TRBJ1-2,TRBV29-1,-,-,CSVVEGYGYTF,TGCAGCGTTGTTGAGGGCTATGGCTACACCTTC
TRBJ1-2,TRBV11-2,-,-,CASSLELAGNYGYTF,TGTGCCAGCAGCTTAGAATTAGCAGGGAACTATGGCTACACCTTC
TRBJ2-7,TRBV28,-,TRBD1,CASTSSPGQGPYEQYF,TGTGCCAGCACCTCCTCCCCGGGACAGGGGCCTTACGAGCAGTACTTC
TRBJ2-3,TRBV6-6,-,-,CASSYLGGVSTDTQYF,TGTGCCAGCAGTTATTTAGGGGGGGTTAGCACAGATACGCAGTATTTT
TRBJ2-7,TRBV5-1,-,TRBD2,CASSPGTSGRPQYYEQYF,TGCGCCAGCAGCCCCGGGACTAGCGGGAGACCTCAATACTACGAGCAGTACTTC
TRBJ2-3,TRBV10-2,-,TRBD1,CASGDREYSTDTQYF,TGCGCCAGCGGGGACAGGGAGTATAGCACAGATACGCAGTATTTT
TRBJ2-5,TRBV30,-,TRBD2,CAWKKAGGREETQYF,TGTGCCTGGAAGAAGGCGGGAGGGAGGGAAGAGACCCAGTACTTC
TRBJ2-4,TRBV2,-,TRBD2,CASRYGLAGENIQYF,TGTGCCAGCAGATACGGACTAGCGGGGGAAAACATTCAGTACTTC
TRBJ2-2,TRBV5-6,-,-,CASSPETRPTGELFF,TGTGCCAGCAGCCCGGAGACTAGACCTACCGGGGAGCTGTTTTTT
TRBJ1-6,TRBV7-9,-,-,CASSLDGTGSPLHF,TGTGCCAGCAGCTTAGACGGGACCGGTTCACCCCTCCACTTT
TRBJ2-7,TRBV5-1,-,-,CASSSGTLYEQYF,TGCGCCAGCAGCTCGGGGACCCTCTACGAGCAGTACTTC
TRBJ1-4,TRBV10-3,-,-,CAISETLTGGNEKLFF,TGTGCCATCAGTGAGACCCTGACAGGTGGTAATGAAAAACTGTTTTTT
TRBJ1-5,TRBV11-2,once,TRBD1,CASSRGQGEYSQPQHF,TGTGCCAGCAGCCGCGGACAGGGGGAATATAGTCAGCCCCAGCATTTT
TRBJ2-1,TRBV5-6,-,-,CASSFRTSSYNEQFF,TGTGCCAGCAGCTTCAGGACGAGCTCCTACAATGAGCAGTTCTTC
TRBJ2-1,TRBV7-2,-,TRBD2,CASSIPGLHEQFF,TGTGCCAGCAGCATTCCGGGACTACATGAGCAGTTCTTC
TRBJ1-2,TRBV5-6,-,TRBD1,CASSLGTTGRGVYGYTF,TGTGCCAGCAGCTTAGGCACGACAGGGAGAGGCGTCTATGGCTACACCTTC
TRBJ2-1,TRBV5-5,-,TRBD2,CASSGGLAGGGEQFF,TGTGCCAGCAGCGGGGGACTAGCGGGAGGAGGTGAGCAGTTCTTC
TRBJ1-5,TRBV6-5,-,-,CASSYGGGNNQPQHF,TGTGCCAGCAGTTATGGTGGCGGGAACAATCAGCCCCAGCATTTT
TRBJ1-2,TRBV6-1,few,-,CASSSVGNYGYTF,TGTGCCAGCAGTTCAGTGGGGAACTATGGCTACACCTTC
TRBJ2-3,TRBV7-4,once,TRBD2,CASSLGGGTSGGTDTQYF,TGTGCCAGCAGCTTAGGAGGGGGGACTAGCGGCGGCACAGATACGCAGTATTTT
TRBJ2-1,TRBV29-1,-,-,CSVDRAGNEQFF,TGCAGCGTTGACAGGGCAGGCAATGAGCAGTTCTTC
TRBJ1-1,TRBV11-2,-,-,CASTPSDVNTEAFF,TGTGCCAGCACCCCGAGCGACGTAAACACTGAAGCTTTCTTT
TRBJ2-7,TRBV4-3,-,TRBD1,CASSQDPGQGAYEQYF,TGCGCCAGCAGCCAAGACCCGGGACAGGGGGCTTACGAGCAGTACTTC
TRBJ2-2,TRBV6-4,-,TRBD2,CASSVSSGRSGELFF,TGTGCCAGCAGTGTTTCTAGCGGGAGAAGCGGGGAGCTGTTTTTT
TRBJ1-1,TRBV4-1,-,-,CASSQVGGGGITEAFF,TGCGCCAGCAGCCAAGTGGGAGGGGGAGGTATTACTGAAGCTTTCTTT
TRBJ1-1,TRBV28,-,-,CASSGTEAFF,TGTGCCAGCAGTGGTACTGAAGCTTTCTTT
TRBJ1-1,TRBV5-1,-,-,CASSRALGDTEAFF,TGCGCCAGCAGCCGCGCCCTGGGGGACACTGAAGCTTTCTTT
TRBJ2-7,TRBV10-3,-,-,CAISLDLRRGEQYF,TGTGCCATCAGTTTAGATCTTCGCCGGGGCGAGCAGTACTTC
TRBJ1-4,TRBV28,-,-,CASSKLRTEKLFF,TGTGCCAGCAGTAAACTACGGACCGAAAAACTGTTTTTT
TRBJ2-2,TRBV11-1,-,-,CASSPGTFDTGELFF,TGTGCCAGCAGCCCTGGGACTTTCGACACCGGGGAGCTGTTTTTT
TRBJ1-2,TRBV10-3,-,-,CAISEGTNYGYTF,TGTGCCATCAGTGAGGGGACGAACTATGGCTACACCTTC
TRBJ1-4,TRBV2,-,TRBD1,CASSGQGIEKLFF,TGTGCCAGCAGCGGACAGGGGATTGAAAAACTGTTTTTT
TRBJ2-7,TRBV18,-,TRBD2,CASSPPGLAGGPSEQYF,TGTGCCAGCTCGCCCCCGGGACTAGCGGGAGGGCCGTCCGAGCAGTACTTC
TRBJ2-7,TRBV7-9,few,-,CASSPMGYEQYF,TGTGCCAGCAGTCCAATGGGGTACGAGCAGTACTTC
TRBJ2-7,TRBV30,-,-,CAWSEAGTLEQYF,TGTGCCTGGAGTGAGGCAGGAACCCTCGAGCAGTACTTC
TRBJ2-2,TRBV19,-,TRBD2,CASSINVAGVTGELFF,TGTGCCAGTAGTATAAACGTAGCGGGAGTGACCGGGGAGCTGTTTTTT
TRBJ2-5,TRBV18,once,-,CASSPLSGYLDETQYF,TGTGCCAGCTCACCATTGTCCGGGTATCTCGATGAGACCCAGTACTTC
TRBJ2-7,TRBV28,-,-,CASSLVSGRGLPYEQYF,TGTGCCAGCAGTTTGGTATCTGGCCGGGGTCTTCCCTACGAGCAGTACTTC
TRBJ1-4,TRBV28,-,TRBD1,CASSFSRQGGEKLFF,TGTGCCAGCAGTTTCTCCCGACAGGGGGGTGAAAAACTGTTTTTT
TRBJ1-2,TRBV27,-,-,CASSLRWDFNYGYTF,TGTGCCAGCAGTCTTAGGTGGGATTTTAACTATGGCTACACCTTC
TRBJ2-3,TRBV10-1,-,-,CASKGSTDTQYF,TGCGCCAGCAAGGGGAGCACAGATACGCAGTATTTT
TRBJ2-7,TRBV28,-,TRBD1,CASTGTVPPYEQYF,TGTGCCAGCACCGGGACAGTGCCTCCCTACGAGCAGTACTTC
TRBJ2-5,TRBV6-1,-,TRBD2,CASGTSGWYQETQYF,TGTGCCAGCGGGACTAGCGGGTGGTACCAAGAGACCCAGTACTTC
TRBJ1-2,TRBV7-2,-,TRBD1,CASSFFSGGDYGYTF,TGTGCCAGCAGCTTTTTCTCAGGGGGCGACTATGGCTACACCTTC
TRBJ2-3,TRBV11-2,-,-,CASTPDGNTDTQYF,TGTGCCAGCACGCCCGATGGTAACACAGATACGCAGTATTTT
TRBJ2-1,TRBV5-1,-,-,CASSRGNEQFF,TGCGCCAGCAGCCGAGGGAACGAGCAGTTCTTC